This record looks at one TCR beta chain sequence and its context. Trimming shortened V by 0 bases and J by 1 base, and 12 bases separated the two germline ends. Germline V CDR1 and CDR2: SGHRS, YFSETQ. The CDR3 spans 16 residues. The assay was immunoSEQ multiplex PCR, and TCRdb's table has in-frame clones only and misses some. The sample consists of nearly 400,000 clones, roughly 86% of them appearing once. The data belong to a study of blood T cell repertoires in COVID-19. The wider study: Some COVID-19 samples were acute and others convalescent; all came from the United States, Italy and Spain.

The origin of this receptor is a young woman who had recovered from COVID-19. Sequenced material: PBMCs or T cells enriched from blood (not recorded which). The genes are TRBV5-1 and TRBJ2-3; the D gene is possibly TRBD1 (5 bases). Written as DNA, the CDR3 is TGCGCCAGCAGCTTGGTTAGTGGGGCAGGCACAGATACGCAGTATTTT. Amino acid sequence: CASSLVSGAGTDTQYF.